This T cell receptor (beta chain) emerged from a study of blood T cell repertoires in COVID-19. About the research overall: The samples span acute and convalescent COVID-19 from the United States, Italy and Spain.

V lost 3 bases, J lost 7 bases, and 7 bases lay in between. The CDR3 is 13 residues long. Methods used by the authors: Reference gene primer amplification yielded estimated nucleated cell counts. Libraries were prepared by immunoSEQ multiplex PCR; TCRdb keeps only in-frame clonotypes and omits some of them. V, J and clone size derive from that table, while D and trimming were established from the DNA sequence. The data contain 120,000 to 150,000 clones, about four fifths of them singletons. The sequence was collected from a human donor with acute or convalescent COVID-19. The donor label of this sample is uncertain. The chain uses TRBV12-3 or TRBV12-4 and TRBJ1-6; D is unclear. The sequenced sample was peripheral blood. The CDR3 spells CASSLSWNSPLHF. In DNA, the CDR3 is TGTGCCAGCAGTTTGAGTTGGAATTCACCCCTCCACTTT.